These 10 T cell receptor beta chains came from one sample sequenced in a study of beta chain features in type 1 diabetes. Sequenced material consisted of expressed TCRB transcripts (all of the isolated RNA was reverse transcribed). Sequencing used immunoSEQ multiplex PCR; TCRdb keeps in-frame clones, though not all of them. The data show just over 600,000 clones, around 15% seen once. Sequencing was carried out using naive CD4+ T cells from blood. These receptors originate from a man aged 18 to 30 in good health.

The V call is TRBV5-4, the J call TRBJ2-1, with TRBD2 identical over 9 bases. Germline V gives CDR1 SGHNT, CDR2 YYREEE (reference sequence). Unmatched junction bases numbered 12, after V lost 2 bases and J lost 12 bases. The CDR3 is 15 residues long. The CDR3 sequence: CASSFSGSVVLGQFF. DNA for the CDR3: TGTGCCAGCAGCTTTAGCGGGAGCGTTGTTTTAGGGCAGTTCTTC.

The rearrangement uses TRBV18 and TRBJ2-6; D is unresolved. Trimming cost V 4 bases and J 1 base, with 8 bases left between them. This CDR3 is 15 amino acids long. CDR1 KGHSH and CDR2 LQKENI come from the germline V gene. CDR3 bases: TGTGCCAGCTCACGGGCCCTATCTGGGGCCAACGTCCTGACTTTC. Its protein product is CASSRALSGANVLTF.

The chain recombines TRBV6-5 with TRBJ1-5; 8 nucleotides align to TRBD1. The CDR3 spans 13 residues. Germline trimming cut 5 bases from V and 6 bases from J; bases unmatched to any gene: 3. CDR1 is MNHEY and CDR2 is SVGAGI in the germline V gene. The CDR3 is CASSDRGGQPQHF. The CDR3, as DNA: TGTGCCAGCAGTGACAGGGGCGGTCAGCCCCAGCATTTT.

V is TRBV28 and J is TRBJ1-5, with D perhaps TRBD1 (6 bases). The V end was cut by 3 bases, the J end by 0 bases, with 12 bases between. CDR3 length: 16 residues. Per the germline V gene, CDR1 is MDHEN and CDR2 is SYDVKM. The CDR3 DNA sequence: TGTGCCAGCAGTTTGGGTGACAGGATTAGCAATCAGCCCCAGCATTTT. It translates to CASSLGDRISNQPQHF.

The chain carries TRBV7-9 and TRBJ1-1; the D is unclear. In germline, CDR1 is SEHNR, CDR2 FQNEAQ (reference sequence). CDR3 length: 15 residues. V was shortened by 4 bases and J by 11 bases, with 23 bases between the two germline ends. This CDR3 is CASSSGGQAGRGAFF. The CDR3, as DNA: TGTGCCAGCAGCTCCGGAGGGCAGGCCGGCCGTGGGGCTTTCTTT. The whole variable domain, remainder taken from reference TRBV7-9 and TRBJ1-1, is DTGVSQNPRHKITKRGQNVTFRCDPISEHNRLYWYRQTLGQGPEFLTYFQNEAQLEKSRLLSDRFSAERPKGSFSTLEIQRTEQGDSAMYLCASSSGGQAGRGAFFGQGTRLTVV.

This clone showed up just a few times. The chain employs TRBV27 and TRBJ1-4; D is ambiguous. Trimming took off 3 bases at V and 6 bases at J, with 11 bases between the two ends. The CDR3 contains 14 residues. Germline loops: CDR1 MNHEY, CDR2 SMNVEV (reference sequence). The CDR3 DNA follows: TGTGCCAGCAGTTTCCCCGGGGAGCATGAAAAACTGTTTTTT. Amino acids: CASSFPGEHEKLFF.

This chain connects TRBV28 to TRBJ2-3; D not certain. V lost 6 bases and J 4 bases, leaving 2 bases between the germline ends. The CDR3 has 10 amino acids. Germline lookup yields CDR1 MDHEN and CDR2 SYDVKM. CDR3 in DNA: TGTGCCAGCAGGTCAGATACGCAGTATTTT. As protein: CASRSDTQYF. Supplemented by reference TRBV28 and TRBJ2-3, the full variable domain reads DVKVTQSSRYLVKRTGEKVFLECVQDMDHENMFWYRQDPGLGLRLIYFSYDVKMKEKGDIPEGYSVSREKKERFSLILESASTNQTSMYLCASRSDTQYFGPGTRLTVL.

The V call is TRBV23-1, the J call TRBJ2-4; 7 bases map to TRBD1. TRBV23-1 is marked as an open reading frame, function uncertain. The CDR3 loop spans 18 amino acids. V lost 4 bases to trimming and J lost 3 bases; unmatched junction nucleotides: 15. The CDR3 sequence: CASSPPDRLPFGKNIQYF. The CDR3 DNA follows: TGCGCCAGCAGTCCCCCGGACAGGCTCCCTTTTGGCAAAAACATTCAGTACTTC.

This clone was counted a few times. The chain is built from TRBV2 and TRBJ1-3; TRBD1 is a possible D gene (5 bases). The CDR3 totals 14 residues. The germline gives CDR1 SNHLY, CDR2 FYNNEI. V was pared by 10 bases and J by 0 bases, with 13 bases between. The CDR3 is CATQRQNSGNTIYF. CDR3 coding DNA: TGTGCCACCCAGAGACAGAACTCTGGAAACACCATATATTTT.

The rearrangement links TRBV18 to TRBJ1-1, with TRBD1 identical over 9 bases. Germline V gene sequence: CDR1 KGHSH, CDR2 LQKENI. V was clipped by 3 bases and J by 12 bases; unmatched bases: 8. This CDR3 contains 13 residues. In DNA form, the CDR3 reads TGTGCCAGCTCACCTCGGACAGGGGCTGGGCCTTTCTTT. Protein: CASSPRTGAGPFF.